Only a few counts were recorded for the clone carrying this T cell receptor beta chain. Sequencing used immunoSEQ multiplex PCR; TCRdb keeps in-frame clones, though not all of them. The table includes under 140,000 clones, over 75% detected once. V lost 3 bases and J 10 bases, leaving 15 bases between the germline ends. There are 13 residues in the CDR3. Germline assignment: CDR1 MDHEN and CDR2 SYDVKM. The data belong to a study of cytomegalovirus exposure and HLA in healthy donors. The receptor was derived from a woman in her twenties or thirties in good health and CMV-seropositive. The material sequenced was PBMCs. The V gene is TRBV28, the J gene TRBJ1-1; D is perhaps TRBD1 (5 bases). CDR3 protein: CASSLWQGFGAFF. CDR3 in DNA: TGTGCCAGCAGTTTGTGGCAGGGCTTCGGAGCTTTCTTT.